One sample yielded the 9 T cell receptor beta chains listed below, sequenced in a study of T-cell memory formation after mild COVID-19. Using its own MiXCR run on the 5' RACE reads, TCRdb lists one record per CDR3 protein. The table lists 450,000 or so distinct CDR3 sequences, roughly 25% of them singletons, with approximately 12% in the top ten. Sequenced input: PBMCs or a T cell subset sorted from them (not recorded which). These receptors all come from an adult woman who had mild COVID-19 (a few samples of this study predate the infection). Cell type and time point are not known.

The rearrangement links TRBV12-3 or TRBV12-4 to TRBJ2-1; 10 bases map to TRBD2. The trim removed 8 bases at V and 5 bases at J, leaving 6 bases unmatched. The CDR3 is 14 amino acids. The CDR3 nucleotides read TGTGCCAGCGGGGGACTAGCGCTACACAATGAGCAGTTCTTC. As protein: CASGGLALHNEQFF.

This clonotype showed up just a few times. The CDR3 here is CASSETLGQISYNEQFF. DNA of the CDR3: TGCGCCAGCAGTGAGACCTTGGGACAGATCTCCTACAATGAGCAGTTCTTC. This rearrangement joins TRBV10-2 to TRBJ2-1, with 7 nucleotides matching TRBD1. CDR1 and CDR2 (germline): WSHSY, SAAADI. Trimming at V came to 2 bases and at J to 0 bases, leaving 7 bases not matched to a gene. The CDR3 loop spans 17 amino acids.

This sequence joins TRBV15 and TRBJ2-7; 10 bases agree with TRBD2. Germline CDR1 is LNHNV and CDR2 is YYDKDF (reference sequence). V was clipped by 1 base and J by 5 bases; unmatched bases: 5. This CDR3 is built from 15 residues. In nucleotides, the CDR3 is TGTGCCACCAGCAGAGGTTCAGCGGGAGGGGACGAGCAGTACTTC. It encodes CATSRGSAGGDEQYF.

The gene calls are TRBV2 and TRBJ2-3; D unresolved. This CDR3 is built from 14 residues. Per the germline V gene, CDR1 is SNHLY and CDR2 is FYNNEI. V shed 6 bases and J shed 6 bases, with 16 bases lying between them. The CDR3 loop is CASRTTLNSDTQYF. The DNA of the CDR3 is TGTGCCAGCAGGACCACCTTGAATAGTGATACGCAGTATTTT.

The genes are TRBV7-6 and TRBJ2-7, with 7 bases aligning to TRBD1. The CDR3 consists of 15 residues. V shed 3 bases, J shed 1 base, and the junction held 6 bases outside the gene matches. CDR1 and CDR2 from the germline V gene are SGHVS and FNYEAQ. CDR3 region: CASSLETGLSYEQYF. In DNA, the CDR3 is TGTGCCAGCAGCTTGGAGACAGGGCTTTCCTACGAGCAGTACTTC.

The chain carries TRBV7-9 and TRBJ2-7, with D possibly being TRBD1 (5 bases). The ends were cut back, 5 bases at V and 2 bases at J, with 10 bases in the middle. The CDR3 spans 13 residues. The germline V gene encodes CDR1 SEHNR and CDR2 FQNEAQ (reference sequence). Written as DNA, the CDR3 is TGTGCCAGCAGCGACCCGACAGCCTACGAGCAGTACTTC. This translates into CASSDPTAYEQYF. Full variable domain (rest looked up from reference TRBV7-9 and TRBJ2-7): DTGVSQNPRHKITKRGQNVTFRCDPISEHNRLYWYRQTLGQGPEFLTYFQNEAQLEKSRLLSDRFSAERPKGSFSTLEIQRTEQGDSAMYLCASSDPTAYEQYFGPGTRLTVT.

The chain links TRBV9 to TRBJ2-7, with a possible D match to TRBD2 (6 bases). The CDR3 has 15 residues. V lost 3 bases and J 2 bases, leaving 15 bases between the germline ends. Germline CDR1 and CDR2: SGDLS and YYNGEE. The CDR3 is CASSGSGERPYEQYF. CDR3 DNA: TGTGCCAGCAGCGGTTCGGGGGAGCGCCCCTACGAGCAGTACTTC.

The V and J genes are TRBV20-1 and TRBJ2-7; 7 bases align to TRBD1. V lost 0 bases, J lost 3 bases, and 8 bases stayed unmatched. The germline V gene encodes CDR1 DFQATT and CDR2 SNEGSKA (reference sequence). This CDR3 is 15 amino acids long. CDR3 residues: CSARDQETGFYEQYF. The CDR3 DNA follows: TGCAGTGCTAGAGATCAAGAGACAGGGTTCTACGAGCAGTACTTC.

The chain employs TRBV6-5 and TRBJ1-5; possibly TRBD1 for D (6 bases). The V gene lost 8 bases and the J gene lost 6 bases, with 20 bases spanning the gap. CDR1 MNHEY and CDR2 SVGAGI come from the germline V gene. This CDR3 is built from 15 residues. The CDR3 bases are TGTGCCAGCGGAACAAAGGGGGGAGTGACTCAGCCCCAGCATTTT. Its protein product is CASGTKGGVTQPQHF.